This section outlines one T cell receptor (beta chain) sequence together with its context. This clone was seen a single time. Its antigen is unknown. There are no base qualities to consult, and no much larger clone falls within one base. Participants in the prospective study were aged roughly 18 to 100 years, lived in some 24 United States geographic areas, and enrolled through a virtual design. In the prospective study, cohorts were assigned on the basis of participant-reported clinical history obtained from a screening survey and a study questionnaire. Recovered participants in ImmuneRACE Cohort 3 were defined by two consecutive negative NP/OP PCR tests, clearance by a healthcare professional, or resolution of symptoms. In the prospective study, mobile phlebotomists collected whole blood, serum and a nasopharyngeal or oropharyngeal swab from each participant. Participants in the prospective study had the option to provide additional blood draws and questionnaires over a roughly 2-month period. Blood samples from the prospective study were shipped frozen or at room temperature prior to DNA extraction.

This specimen belongs to a study of blood T cell repertoires in COVID-19 (dated by TCRdb to the early 2020s). Regarding the research as a whole: Collaborator samples came from the United States, Italy and Spain and covered acute and convalescent phases of COVID-19. The prospective study material was composed of cDNA or gDNA derived from T cells, B-cell-depleted T cells, or PBMCs. Subjects who had been exposed to COVID-19, were actively infected with it, or had recovered from it provided the deeply sampled blood TCRbeta repertoires that made up the dataset. The repertoires were released in a freely available public database intended as a resource for research on the immune response to SARS-CoV-2. The samples were drawn from the first 160 participants of the ongoing ImmuneRACE study and from under 1,500 subjects provided by 6 global collaborators. Nearly every sample came with metadata listing a de-identified subject ID, COVID-19 status, age in years and sex. Where HLA class I and class II types were available, the types were taken from metadata supplied by the sample provider, not from assay-based typing. The research as a whole found: Clinical and demographic metadata were provided uncurated, with the amount varying by source and participant.

TCRbeta CDR3 regions were amplified from genomic DNA using the immunoSEQ Assay, a bias-controlled multiplex PCR. Regarding the original processing steps: Within the assay, amplification of reference gene primers was used to estimate how many nucleated cells each sample contained. Sequence reads were collapsed and filtered to measure the absolute abundance of every unique TCRbeta CDR3 rearrangement. For each sample, productive Simpson clonality was calculated by taking the square root of Simpson's diversity index across productive rearrangements. The table was pulled from immuneACCESS by TCRdb, which kept in-frame rearrangements only. Such tables lose some clones; where checked, under half of the loss comes from unresolved V genes, and the rest has no known cause. V and J calls and clone size are given by that table; D and trimming were obtained from the DNA. The sample yields about 380,000 clones; more than 75% were counted once. The biggest ten clones account for 1.3% of the sample.

Trimming takes 6 bases from V and 4 bases from J, and the germline ends sit 13 bases apart. The CDR3 measures 15 amino acids from cysteine to phenylalanine. Left in the record is the CDR3 DNA by itself, 45 bases read in frame from the first base. From the germline V gene, CDR1 is SGHVS and CDR2 is FQNEAQ. Recombination joined TRBV7-8 with TRBJ1-6; the D gene cannot be named for sure. Sequencing input: PBMCs or T cells enriched from blood (not recorded which). The clonotype originates from a man in his thirties or forties who had recovered from COVID-19. The base sequence is TGTGCCAGCAGTACCCCGGGTACTTATAATTCACCCCTCCACTTT. Translated, it reads CASSTPGTYNSPLHF. With the portions outside the CDR3 filled from the reference TRBV7-8 and TRBJ1-6 genes, the complete variable region becomes GAGVSQSPRYKVAKRGQDVALRCDPISGHVSLFWYQQALGQGPEFLTYFQNEAQLDKSGLPSDRFFAERPEGSVSTLKIQRTQQEDSAVYLCASSTPGTYNSPLHFGNGTRLTVT.